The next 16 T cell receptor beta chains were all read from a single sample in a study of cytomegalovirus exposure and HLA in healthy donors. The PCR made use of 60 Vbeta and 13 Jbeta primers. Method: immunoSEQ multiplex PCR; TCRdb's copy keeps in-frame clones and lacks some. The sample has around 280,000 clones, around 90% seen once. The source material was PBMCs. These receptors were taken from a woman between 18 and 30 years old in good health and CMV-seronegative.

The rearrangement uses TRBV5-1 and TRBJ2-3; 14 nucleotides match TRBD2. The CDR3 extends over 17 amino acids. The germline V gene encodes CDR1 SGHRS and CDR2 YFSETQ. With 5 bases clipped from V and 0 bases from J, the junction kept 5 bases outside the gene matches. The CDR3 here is CASSRLAGGPSTDTQYF. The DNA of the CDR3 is TGCGCCAGCAGTCGACTAGCGGGGGGGCCAAGCACAGATACGCAGTATTTT.

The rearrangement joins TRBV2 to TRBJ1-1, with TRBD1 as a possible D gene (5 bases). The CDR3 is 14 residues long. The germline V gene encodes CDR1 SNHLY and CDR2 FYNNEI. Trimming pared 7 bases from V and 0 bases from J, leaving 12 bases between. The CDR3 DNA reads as TGTGCCAGCAATGGAGGGGTAATGAACACTGAAGCTTTCTTT. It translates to CASNGGVMNTEAFF.

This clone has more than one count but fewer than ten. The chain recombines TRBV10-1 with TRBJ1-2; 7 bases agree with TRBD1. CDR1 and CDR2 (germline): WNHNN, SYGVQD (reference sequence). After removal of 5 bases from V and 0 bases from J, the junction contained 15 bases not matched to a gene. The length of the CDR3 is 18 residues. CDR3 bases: TGCGCCAGCAGTATCGACAGGGAGTTGAGGGGGACTAACTATGGCTACACCTTC. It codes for CASSIDRELRGTNYGYTF.

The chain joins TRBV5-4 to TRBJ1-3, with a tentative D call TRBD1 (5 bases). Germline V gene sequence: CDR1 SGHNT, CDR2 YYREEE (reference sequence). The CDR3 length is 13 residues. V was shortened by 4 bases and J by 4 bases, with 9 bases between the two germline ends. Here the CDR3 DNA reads TGTGCCAGCAGCCAGGGCGTGGGAAACACCATATATTTT. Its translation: CASSQGVGNTIYF.

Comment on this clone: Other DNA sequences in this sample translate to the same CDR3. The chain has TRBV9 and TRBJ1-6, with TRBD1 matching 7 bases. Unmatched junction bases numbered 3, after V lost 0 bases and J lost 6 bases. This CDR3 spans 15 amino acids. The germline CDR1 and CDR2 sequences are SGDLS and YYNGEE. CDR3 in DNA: TGTGCCAGCAGCGTAGGAGGGGGCGGTAATTCACCCCTCCACTTT. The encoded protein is CASSVGGGGNSPLHF.

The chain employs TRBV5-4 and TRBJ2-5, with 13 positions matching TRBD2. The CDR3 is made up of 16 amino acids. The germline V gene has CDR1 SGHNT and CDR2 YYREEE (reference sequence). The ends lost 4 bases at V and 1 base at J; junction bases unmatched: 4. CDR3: CASSGGLAGVQETQYF. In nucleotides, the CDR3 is TGTGCCAGCAGCGGTGGACTAGCGGGGGTCCAAGAGACCCAGTACTTC. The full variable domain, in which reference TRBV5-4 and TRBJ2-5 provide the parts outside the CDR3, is ETGVTQSPTHLIKTRGQQVTLRCSSQSGHNTVSWYQQALGQGPQFIFQYYREEENGRGNFPPRFSGLQFPNYSSELNVNALELDDSALYLCASSGGLAGVQETQYFGPGTRLLVL.

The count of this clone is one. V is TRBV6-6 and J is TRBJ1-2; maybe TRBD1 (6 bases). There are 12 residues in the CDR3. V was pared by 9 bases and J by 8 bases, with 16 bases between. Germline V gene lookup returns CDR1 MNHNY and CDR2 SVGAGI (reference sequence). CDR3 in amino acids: CASCEGVGGYTF. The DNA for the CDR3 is TGTGCCAGTTGTGAGGGGGTTGGGGGCTACACCTTC.

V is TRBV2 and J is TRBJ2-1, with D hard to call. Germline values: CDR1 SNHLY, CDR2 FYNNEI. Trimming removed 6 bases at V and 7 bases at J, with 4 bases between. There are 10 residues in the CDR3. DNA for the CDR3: TGTGCCAGCAGCCTGAATGAGCAGTTCTTC. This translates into CASSLNEQFF.

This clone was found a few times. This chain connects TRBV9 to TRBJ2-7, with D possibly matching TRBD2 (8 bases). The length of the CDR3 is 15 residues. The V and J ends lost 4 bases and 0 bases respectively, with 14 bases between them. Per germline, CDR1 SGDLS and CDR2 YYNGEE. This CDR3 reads CASSKRGTDSYEQYF. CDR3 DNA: TGTGCCAGCAGCAAGCGGGGGACAGACTCCTACGAGCAGTACTTC.

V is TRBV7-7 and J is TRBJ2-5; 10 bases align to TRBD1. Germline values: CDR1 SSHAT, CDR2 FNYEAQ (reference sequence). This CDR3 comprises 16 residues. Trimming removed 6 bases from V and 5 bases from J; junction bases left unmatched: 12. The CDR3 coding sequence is TGTGCCAGCAGTTTAACCAGACAGGGGGCTGAGGAGACCCAGTACTTC. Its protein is CASSLTRQGAEETQYF.

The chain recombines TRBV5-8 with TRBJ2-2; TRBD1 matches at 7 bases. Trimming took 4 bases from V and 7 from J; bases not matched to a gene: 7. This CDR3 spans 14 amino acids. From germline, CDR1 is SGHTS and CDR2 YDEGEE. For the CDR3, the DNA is TGTGCCAGCAGCCGAGGGACAGTTCTCGGGGAGCTGTTTTTT. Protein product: CASSRGTVLGELFF.

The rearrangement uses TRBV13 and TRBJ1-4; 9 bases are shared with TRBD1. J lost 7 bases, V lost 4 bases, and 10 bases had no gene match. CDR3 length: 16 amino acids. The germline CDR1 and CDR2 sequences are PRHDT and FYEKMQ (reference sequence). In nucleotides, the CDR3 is TGTGCCAGCAGCTCGGGACAGGGATTCAAAAGTGAAAAACTGTTTTTT. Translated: CASSSGQGFKSEKLFF.

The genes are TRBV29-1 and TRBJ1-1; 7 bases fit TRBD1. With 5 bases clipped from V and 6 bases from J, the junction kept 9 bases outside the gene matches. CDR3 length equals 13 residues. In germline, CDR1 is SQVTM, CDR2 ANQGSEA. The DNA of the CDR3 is TGCAGCGTTCAGGGGGTTTTTGGGGCTGAAGCTTTCTTT. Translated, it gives CSVQGVFGAEAFF.

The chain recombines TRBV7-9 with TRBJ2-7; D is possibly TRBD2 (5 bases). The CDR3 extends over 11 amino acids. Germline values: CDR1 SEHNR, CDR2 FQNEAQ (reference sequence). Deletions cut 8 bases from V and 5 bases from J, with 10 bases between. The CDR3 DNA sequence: TGTGCCAGCGGGGAGACGGACGAGCAGTACTTC. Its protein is CASGETDEQYF.

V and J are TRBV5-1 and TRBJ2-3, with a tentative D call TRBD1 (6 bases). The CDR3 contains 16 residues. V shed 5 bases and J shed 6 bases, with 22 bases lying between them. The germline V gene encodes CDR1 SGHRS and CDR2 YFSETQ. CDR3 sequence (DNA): TGCGCCAGCAGATGGCAAACAGGGACCTTAGGGGATACGCAGTATTTT. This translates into CASRWQTGTLGDTQYF.

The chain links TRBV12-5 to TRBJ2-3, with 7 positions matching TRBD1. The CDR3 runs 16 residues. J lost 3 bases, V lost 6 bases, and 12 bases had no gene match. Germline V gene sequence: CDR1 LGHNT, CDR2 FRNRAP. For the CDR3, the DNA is TGTGCTAGTGGCCCCCCCGGGACAGAGTATACAGATACGCAGTATTTT. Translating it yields CASGPPGTEYTDTQYF.